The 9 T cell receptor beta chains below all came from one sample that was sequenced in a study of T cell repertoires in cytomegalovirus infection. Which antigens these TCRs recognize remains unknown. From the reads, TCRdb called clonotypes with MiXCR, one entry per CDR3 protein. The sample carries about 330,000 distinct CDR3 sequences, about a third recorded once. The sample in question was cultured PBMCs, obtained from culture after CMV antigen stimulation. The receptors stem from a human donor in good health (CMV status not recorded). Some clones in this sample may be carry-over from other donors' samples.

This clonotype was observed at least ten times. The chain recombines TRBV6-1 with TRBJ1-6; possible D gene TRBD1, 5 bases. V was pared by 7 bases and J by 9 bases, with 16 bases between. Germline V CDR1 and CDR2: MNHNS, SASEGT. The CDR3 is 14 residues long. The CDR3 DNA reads TGTGCCAGCACCCAGTGGGGGGACCGTTCACCCCTCCACTTT. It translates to CASTQWGDRSPLHF.

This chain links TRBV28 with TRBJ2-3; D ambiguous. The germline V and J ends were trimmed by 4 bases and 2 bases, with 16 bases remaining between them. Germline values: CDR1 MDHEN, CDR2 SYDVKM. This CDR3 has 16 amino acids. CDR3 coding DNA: TGTGCCAGCAGTTCGCCCGGGCGTCCGTCCACAGATACGCAGTATTTT. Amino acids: CASSSPGRPSTDTQYF.

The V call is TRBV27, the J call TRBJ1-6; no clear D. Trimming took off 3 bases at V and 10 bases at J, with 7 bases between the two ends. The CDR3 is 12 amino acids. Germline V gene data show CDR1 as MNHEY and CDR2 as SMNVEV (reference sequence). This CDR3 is CASSFIASPLHF. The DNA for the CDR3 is TGTGCCAGCAGTTTCATTGCCTCACCCCTCCACTTT.

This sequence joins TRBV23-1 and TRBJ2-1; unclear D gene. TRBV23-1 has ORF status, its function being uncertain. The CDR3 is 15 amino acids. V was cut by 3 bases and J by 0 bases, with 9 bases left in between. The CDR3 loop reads CASSHGHDSYNEQFF. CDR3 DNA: TGCGCCAGCAGTCACGGGCATGACTCCTACAATGAGCAGTTCTTC.

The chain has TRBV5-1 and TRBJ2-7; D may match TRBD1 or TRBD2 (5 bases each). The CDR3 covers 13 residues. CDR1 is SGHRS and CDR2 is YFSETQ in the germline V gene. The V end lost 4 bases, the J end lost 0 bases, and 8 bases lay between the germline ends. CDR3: CASSRGPSYEQYV. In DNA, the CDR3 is TGCGCCAGCAGCCGGGGACCCTCCTACGAGCAGTACGTC.

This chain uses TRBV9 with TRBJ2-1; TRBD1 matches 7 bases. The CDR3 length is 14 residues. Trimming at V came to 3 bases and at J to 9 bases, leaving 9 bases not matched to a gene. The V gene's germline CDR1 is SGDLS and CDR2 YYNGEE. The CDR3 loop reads CASSDLGQLAEQFF. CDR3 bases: TGTGCCAGCAGCGACCTGGGACAGTTAGCTGAGCAGTTCTTC.

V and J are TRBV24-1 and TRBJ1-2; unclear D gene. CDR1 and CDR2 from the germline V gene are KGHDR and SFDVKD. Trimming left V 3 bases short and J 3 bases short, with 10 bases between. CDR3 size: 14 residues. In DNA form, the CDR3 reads TGTGCCACCAGTGATCAGAGTGGTGACTATGGCTACACCTTC. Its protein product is CATSDQSGDYGYTF.

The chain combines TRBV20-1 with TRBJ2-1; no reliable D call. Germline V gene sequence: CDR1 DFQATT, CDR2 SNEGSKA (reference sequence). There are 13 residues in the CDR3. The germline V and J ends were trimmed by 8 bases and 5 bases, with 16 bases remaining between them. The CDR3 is CSPVMAQNNEQFF. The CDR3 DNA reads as TGCAGTCCAGTTATGGCCCAGAACAATGAGCAGTTCTTC.

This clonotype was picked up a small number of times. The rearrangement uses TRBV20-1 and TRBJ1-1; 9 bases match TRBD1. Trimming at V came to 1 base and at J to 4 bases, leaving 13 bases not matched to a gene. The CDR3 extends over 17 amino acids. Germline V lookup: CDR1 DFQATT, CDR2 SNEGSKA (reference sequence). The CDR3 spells CSARGLGQGSVSTEAFF. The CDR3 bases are TGCAGTGCTAGAGGACTGGGACAGGGCTCTGTGAGCACTGAAGCTTTCTTT.